This entry lists 30 T cell receptor beta chains sequenced from one sample in a study of early T cells in non-severe SARS-CoV-2 infection. TCRdb re-derived calls from the 5' RACE reads in MiXCR, one entry per CDR3 protein. The sample has roughly 120,000 distinct CDR3 sequences; roughly an eighth are singletons. Source: whole blood, taken at baseline. The receptor set was obtained from an adult who was a healthcare worker with PCR-confirmed SARS-CoV-2 infection or an uninfected control (not recorded which).

This chain connects TRBV20-1 to TRBJ1-6; the match to TRBD1 covers 8 bases. There are 13 residues in the CDR3. The germline V gene has CDR1 DFQATT and CDR2 SNEGSKA (reference sequence). V lost 4 bases and J lost 8; bases outside the gene matches: 4. The CDR3 coding sequence is TGCAGTGCTACAGGGGGCTCCTATTCACCCCTCCACTTT. Protein sequence: CSATGGSYSPLHF.

V is TRBV5-1 and J is TRBJ2-7; D ambiguous. The V end lost 4 bases, the J end lost 2 bases, and 13 bases lay between the germline ends. The CDR3 is 14 amino acids. Germline CDR1 and CDR2: SGHRS and YFSETQ. The CDR3 DNA is TGCGCCAGCAGCCCAACCAGTGGGACCTACGAGCAGTACTTC. This gives the protein CASSPTSGTYEQYF.

A few counts support this clonotype. This chain connects TRBV5-6 to TRBJ2-5; 7 nucleotides align to TRBD1. In germline, CDR1 is SGHDT, CDR2 YYEEEE. The trim removed 2 bases at V and 0 bases at J, leaving 7 bases unmatched. The CDR3 is made up of 16 amino acids. The CDR3 DNA is TGTGCCAGCAGCTTTAAAGGGGGCTACTACCAAGAGACCCAGTACTTC. It yields the protein CASSFKGGYYQETQYF.

To note about this clonotype: Being one base from a much bigger clone, this may be a read error. The rearrangement joins TRBV20-1 to TRBJ2-7; the D is unclear. Germline V gene data show CDR1 as DFQATT and CDR2 as SNEGSKA (reference sequence). This CDR3 spans 15 amino acids. The CDR3, as DNA: TGCAGTGCTAGAGCTAACAATTTGGGCCCGTACGCGCAGTACTTC. Translating gives CSARANNLGPYAQYF.

This clonotype was seen a few times. This rearrangement joins TRBV11-2 to TRBJ2-5; TRBD2 matches at 14 bases. Germline V gene lookup returns CDR1 SGHAT and CDR2 FQNNGV. The CDR3 runs 17 residues. Losses at the gene ends were 1 base for V and 4 bases for J; bases not matched to a gene: 5. The CDR3 sequence: CASSLVGTSGGGETQYF. CDR3 bases: TGTGCCAGCAGCTTAGTAGGGACTAGCGGGGGAGGAGAGACCCAGTACTTC.

The chain couples TRBV20-1 to TRBJ2-3; TRBD1 is a possible D gene (5 bases). The ends were cut back, 0 bases at V and 2 bases at J, with 12 bases in the middle. This CDR3 contains 15 residues. CDR1 and CDR2 (germline): DFQATT, SNEGSKA (reference sequence). CDR3 DNA sequence: TGCAGTGCTAGAGACCAGGCCAGGGACACAGATACGCAGTATTTT. As protein: CSARDQARDTDTQYF.

Many counts were recorded for this clonotype. This sequence joins TRBV12-3 or TRBV12-4 and TRBJ1-1, with 10 bases that match TRBD1. The CDR3 has 15 amino acids. V lost 8 bases to trimming and J lost 1 base; unmatched junction nucleotides: 7. CDR3 residues: CASGKTGGANTEAFF. The CDR3 nucleotides are TGTGCCAGCGGCAAGACAGGGGGCGCGAACACTGAAGCTTTCTTT.

In its sample, this clonotype was seen a few times. The chain links TRBV6-5 to TRBJ2-7; D ambiguous. V shed 4 bases and J shed 0 bases, with 13 bases lying between them. The CDR3 totals 15 residues. The V gene's germline CDR1 is MNHEY and CDR2 SVGAGI. The CDR3 loop is CASSSANRGSYEQYF. Written as DNA, the CDR3 is TGTGCCAGCAGTTCCGCCAACCGAGGCTCCTACGAGCAGTACTTC.

V usage is TRBV29-1 and J usage is TRBJ2-7, with 8 bases aligning to TRBD1. The trim removed 8 bases at V and 2 bases at J, leaving 11 bases unmatched. CDR1 is SQVTM, CDR2 ANQGSEA, per germline. CDR3 size: 14 residues. CDR3 nucleotide sequence: TGCAGCATAATGAAGGGGACAGGCCCCTACGAGCAGTACTTC. This sequence encodes CSIMKGTGPYEQYF.

CDR3 in amino acids: CASSSLIGPEAFF. The CDR3 region has the DNA TGTGCCAGCAGCTCACTTATTGGGCCTGAAGCTTTCTTT. This rearrangement joins TRBV7-9 to TRBJ1-1, with D unclear. With 4 bases removed from V and 6 bases from J, the gap between germline ends came to 12 bases. The CDR3 contains 13 residues. In germline, CDR1 is SEHNR, CDR2 FQNEAQ (reference sequence).

V is TRBV3-1 and J is TRBJ2-7; 7 bases map to TRBD1. J gave up 8 bases and V 4 bases, and 11 bases lay outside the gene matches. The CDR3 extends over 14 amino acids. Germline V gene data show CDR1 as LGHDT and CDR2 as YNNKEL (reference sequence). DNA for the CDR3: TGTGCCAGCAGCCTTGCGACAGGGAGCCCGAAGCAGTACTTC. Protein: CASSLATGSPKQYF.

This clonotype was seen more than once but under ten times. The chain combines TRBV5-1 with TRBJ1-1; D gene uncertain. The CDR3 loop spans 16 amino acids. The V gene lost 4 bases and the J gene lost 2 bases, with 18 bases spanning the gap. Per the germline V gene, CDR1 is SGHRS and CDR2 is YFSETQ. In DNA, the CDR3 is TGCGCCAGCAGCCCGATAGCTCGGACGGCAAACACTGAAGCTTTCTTT. Translating it yields CASSPIARTANTEAFF.

V gene TRBV7-9 combines with J gene TRBJ1-3; D remains ambiguous. This CDR3 is 12 amino acids long. Germline V gene lookup returns CDR1 SEHNR and CDR2 FQNEAQ (reference sequence). Trimming pared 6 bases from V and 2 bases from J, leaving 5 bases between. The CDR3 DNA reads as TGTGCCAGCAGGGGAGCTGGAAACACCATATATTTT. This codes for CASRGAGNTIYF.

This clonotype has a handful of counts. The V gene is TRBV5-1, the J gene TRBJ1-1; TRBD1 might be the D (6 bases). The germline V gene encodes CDR1 SGHRS and CDR2 YFSETQ. The CDR3 covers 14 residues. V lost 0 bases to trimming and J lost 7 bases, with 13 bases between them. The CDR3 loop reads CASSLAEGDGEAFF. The CDR3 coding sequence is TGCGCCAGCAGCTTGGCCGAGGGGGACGGTGAAGCTTTCTTT. Full variable domain (missing parts from reference TRBV5-1 and TRBJ1-1): KAGVTQTPRYLIKTRGQQVTLSCSPISGHRSVSWYQQTPGQGLQFLFEYFSETQRNKGNFPGRFSGRQFSNSRSEMNVSTLELGDSALYLCASSLAEGDGEAFFGQGTRLTVV.

V is TRBV3-1 and J is TRBJ2-7; the D gene is possibly TRBD2 (7 bases). The germline V gene encodes CDR1 LGHDT and CDR2 YNNKEL (reference sequence). V was clipped by 4 bases and J by 4 bases, with 20 bases between them. The CDR3 length is 16 residues. CDR3: CASSLSGRGAGYEQYF. Here the CDR3 DNA reads TGTGCCAGCAGCCTCTCGGGTCGGGGGGCTGGGTACGAGCAGTACTTC.

This clonotype has a count of ten or more. The chain combines TRBV6-1 with TRBJ1-5; a weak D match, TRBD1 (6 bases). Germline-derived CDR1 and CDR2 are MNHNS and SASEGT. CDR3 length: 14 amino acids. V shed 4 bases and J shed 4 bases, with 11 bases lying between them. CDR3 nucleotides: TGTGCCAGCAGTGGTACTACAGGGAATCAGCCCCAGCATTTT. Translating it yields CASSGTTGNQPQHF.

This rearrangement joins TRBV30 to TRBJ1-2; 8 bases are a match to TRBD1. The CDR3 covers 13 residues. V lost 5 bases and J lost 8; bases outside the gene matches: 10. The germline V gene has CDR1 GTSNPN and CDR2 SVGIG (reference sequence). CDR3 in amino acids: CAWELSGGRGYTF. In DNA form, the CDR3 reads TGTGCCTGGGAACTCTCAGGGGGCCGGGGCTACACCTTC. The full variable domain, with the rest looked up from reference TRBV30 and TRBJ1-2, is SQTIHQWPATLVQPVGSPLSLECTVEGTSNPNLYWYRQAAGRGLQLLFYSVGIGQISSEVPQNLSASRPQDRQFILSSKKLLLSDSGFYLCAWELSGGRGYTFGSGTRLTVV.

The chain combines TRBV6-2 or TRBV6-3 with TRBJ2-3; 12 bases agree with TRBD2. The CDR3 has 17 amino acids. J lost 5 bases, V lost 1 base, and 7 bases had no gene match. From germline, CDR1 is MNHEY and CDR2 SVGEGT. The CDR3 DNA is TGTGCCAGCAGTTACTTACGTGGACTAGCGGGAAAAGATACGCAGTATTTT. Protein: CASSYLRGLAGKDTQYF.

The J gene is TRBJ1-2, the V gene TRBV28; TRBD1 matches at 7 bases. The CDR3 has 14 amino acids. CDR1 is MDHEN, CDR2 SYDVKM, per germline. Unmatched junction bases numbered 7, after V lost 4 bases and J lost 5 bases. DNA for the CDR3: TGTGCCAGCAGTTCCCCAGGACAGGTGTATGGCTACACCTTC. Protein: CASSSPGQVYGYTF.

This sequence joins TRBV7-2 and TRBJ2-1; TRBD2 aligns across 11 bases. The CDR3 extends over 17 amino acids. Germline assignment: CDR1 SGHTA and CDR2 FQGNSA. The junction had 14 bases not matched to a gene; V was cut back by 5 bases and J by 8 bases. DNA of the CDR3: TGTGCCAGCAGCCCGAACCCCACTAGCGGGAGAGGCGATGAGCAGTTCTTC. Amino acids: CASSPNPTSGRGDEQFF.

This clonotype was found a few times. The chain carries TRBV5-1 and TRBJ2-3; D possibly matches TRBD1 or TRBD2 (7 bases each). Germline V lookup: CDR1 SGHRS, CDR2 YFSETQ. The CDR3 is 15 amino acids. V lost 4 bases, J lost 0 bases, and 12 bases lay in between. The CDR3 sequence: CASSPRGGSTDTQYF. The DNA for the CDR3 is TGCGCCAGCAGCCCCAGGGGGGGTAGCACAGATACGCAGTATTTT.

The rearrangement uses TRBV14 and TRBJ2-3; D call uncertain. Germline CDR1 reads SGHDN; CDR2 reads FVKESK. Deletions cut 0 bases from V and 2 bases from J, with 6 bases between. This CDR3 spans 14 amino acids. CDR3 coding DNA: TGTGCCAGCAGCCAAGACAGATTCACAGATACGCAGTATTTT. Its translation is CASSQDRFTDTQYF.

This clonotype was found many times. V gene TRBV6-1 combines with J gene TRBJ1-1; D gene uncertain. Trimming took off 6 bases at V and 0 bases at J, with 11 bases between the two ends. Germline CDR1 and CDR2: MNHNS and SASEGT. There are 14 residues in the CDR3. The CDR3 spells CASSRTGMNTEAFF. The DNA for the CDR3 is TGTGCCAGCAGCCGGACGGGAATGAACACTGAAGCTTTCTTT.

This clonotype came up many times. The chain carries TRBV4-1 and TRBJ2-1; the match to TRBD2 covers 8 bases. Germline CDR1 and CDR2: MGHRA and YSYEKL. This CDR3 has 17 residues. J gave up 0 bases and V 3 bases, and 7 bases lay outside the gene matches. The chain's CDR3 is CASSQGLLAGSYNEQFF. CDR3 sequence (DNA): TGCGCCAGCAGCCAGGGGCTTCTAGCGGGCTCCTACAATGAGCAGTTCTTC.

V is TRBV29-1 and J is TRBJ1-1, with D perhaps matching TRBD1 (6 bases). The CDR3 totals 11 residues. V lost 7 bases to trimming and J lost 3 bases, with 9 bases between them. Looked up from germline, CDR1 is SQVTM and CDR2 is ANQGSEA. CDR3 sequence: CSDREDTEAFF. DNA for the CDR3: TGCAGCGACAGGGAGGACACTGAAGCTTTCTTT.

This clonotype was seen more than once but under ten times. The V gene is TRBV20-1, the J gene TRBJ1-5; 7 bases agree with TRBD1. Germline lookup yields CDR1 DFQATT and CDR2 SNEGSKA (reference sequence). The trim removed 0 bases at V and 1 base at J, leaving 15 bases unmatched. The CDR3 runs to 19 residues. DNA for the CDR3: TGCAGTGCTAGAGATCGCGCAGGGGGAGTAAGTAGGAGCAATCAGCCCCAGCATTTT. Translated, it gives CSARDRAGGVSRSNQPQHF.

V usage is TRBV28 and J usage is TRBJ1-6; D might be TRBD1 (6 bases). CDR3 size: 12 residues. Trimming took off 6 bases at V and 9 bases at J, with 9 bases between the two ends. Germline CDR1 is MDHEN and CDR2 is SYDVKM. CDR3 nucleotides: TGTGCCAGCAGCCAGGGGCCTTCACCCCTCCACTTT. Protein product: CASSQGPSPLHF.

This clonotype showed up many times. The rearrangement uses TRBV10-3 and TRBJ1-6; D call uncertain. From germline, CDR1 is ENHRY and CDR2 SYGVKD. Trimming shortened V by 11 bases and J by 5 bases, and 13 bases separated the two germline ends. This CDR3 has 13 amino acids. The CDR3 nucleotides read TGTGCCTCAACCAGCCAGGATAATTCACCCCTCCACTTT. It specifies CASTSQDNSPLHF.

This clonotype was counted once. The chain employs TRBV5-5 and TRBJ2-7; D is undetermined. Germline-derived CDR1 and CDR2 are SGHKS and YYEKEE (reference sequence). This CDR3 region has 13 residues. The V end was cut by 2 bases, the J end by 2 bases, with 8 bases between. The chain's CDR3 is CASSFTSTYEQYF. CDR3 sequence (DNA): TGTGCCAGCAGCTTCACCTCAACCTACGAGCAGTACTTC.

V gene TRBV3-1 combines with J gene TRBJ2-7; TRBD1 or TRBD2 may be the D gene (5 bases each). V lost 3 bases and J lost 6, with 12 bases in between. The CDR3 has 13 residues. Germline-derived CDR1 and CDR2 are LGHDT and YNNKEL (reference sequence). CDR3 bases: TGTGCCAGCAGCCATGGACGTGGGGGCGAGCAGTACTTC. Its protein product is CASSHGRGGEQYF.